The TCR beta chain described here comes from a study of tumor-infiltrating lymphocytes in localized non-small cell lung cancer. Regarding the study as a whole: No link was found between tumor T-cell fraction and recurrence-free survival.

Data came from immunoSEQ multiplex PCR; TCRdb stores just in-frame clones and leaves some out. Among about 23,000 clones listed, approximately 71% were seen once. A note on this clone: The antigen remains undetermined.

V was trimmed by 6 bases and J by 0 bases, leaving 15 bases between them. Germline values: CDR1 KGHSH, CDR2 LQKENI. The CDR3 extends over 16 amino acids. Sequenced material: lung tumor tissue. V usage is TRBV18 and J usage is TRBJ1-3; D gene unclear. The receptor was derived from a human donor with non-small cell lung cancer. The CDR3 sequence: CASSPGLSFSGNTIYF. CDR3 DNA sequence: TGTGCCAGCTCTCCTGGCTTATCGTTCTCTGGAAACACCATATATTTT.